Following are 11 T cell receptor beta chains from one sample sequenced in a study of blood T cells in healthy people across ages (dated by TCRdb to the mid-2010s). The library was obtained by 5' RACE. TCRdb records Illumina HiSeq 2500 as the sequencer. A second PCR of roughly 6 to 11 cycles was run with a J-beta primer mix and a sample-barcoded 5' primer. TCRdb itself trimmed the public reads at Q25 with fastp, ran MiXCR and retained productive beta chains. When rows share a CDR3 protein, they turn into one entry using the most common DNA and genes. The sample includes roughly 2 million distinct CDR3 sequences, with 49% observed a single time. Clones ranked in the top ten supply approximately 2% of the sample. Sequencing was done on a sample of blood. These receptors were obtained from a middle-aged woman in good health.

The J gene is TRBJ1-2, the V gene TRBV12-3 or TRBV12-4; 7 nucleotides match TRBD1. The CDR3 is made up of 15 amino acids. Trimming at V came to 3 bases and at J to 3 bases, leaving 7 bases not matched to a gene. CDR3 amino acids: CASSLGQPFHYGYTF. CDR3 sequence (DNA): TGTGCCAGCAGTTTGGGACAGCCGTTCCACTATGGCTACACCTTC.

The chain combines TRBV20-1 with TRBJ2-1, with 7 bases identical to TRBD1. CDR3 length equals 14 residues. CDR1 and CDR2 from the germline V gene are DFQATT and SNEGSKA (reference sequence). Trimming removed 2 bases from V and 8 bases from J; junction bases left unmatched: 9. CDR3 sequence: CSARTPEGADEQFF. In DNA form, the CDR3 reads TGCAGTGCTAGAACTCCCGAGGGGGCGGATGAGCAGTTCTTC.

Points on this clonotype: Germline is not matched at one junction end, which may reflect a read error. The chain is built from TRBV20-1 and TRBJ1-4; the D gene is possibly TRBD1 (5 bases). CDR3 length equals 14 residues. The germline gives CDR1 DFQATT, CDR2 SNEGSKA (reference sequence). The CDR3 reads CSAPRESGNAKLFF. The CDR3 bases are TGCAGTGCACCCAGGGAGAGCGGTAATGCAAAACTGTTTTTT.

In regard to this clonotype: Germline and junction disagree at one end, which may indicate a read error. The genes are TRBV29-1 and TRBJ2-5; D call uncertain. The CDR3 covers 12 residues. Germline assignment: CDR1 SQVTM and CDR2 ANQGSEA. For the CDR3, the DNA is TGCAGCGTTAGGCACTTCCAAGAGCCCCAGTACTTC. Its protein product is CSVRHFQEPQYF.

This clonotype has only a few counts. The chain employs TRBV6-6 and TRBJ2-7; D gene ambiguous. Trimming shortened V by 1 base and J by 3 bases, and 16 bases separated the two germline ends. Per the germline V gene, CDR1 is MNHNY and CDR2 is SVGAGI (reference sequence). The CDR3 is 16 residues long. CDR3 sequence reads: CASSYLMGGTLYEQYF. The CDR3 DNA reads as TGTGCCAGCAGTTACTTGATGGGCGGAACACTCTACGAGCAGTACTTC.

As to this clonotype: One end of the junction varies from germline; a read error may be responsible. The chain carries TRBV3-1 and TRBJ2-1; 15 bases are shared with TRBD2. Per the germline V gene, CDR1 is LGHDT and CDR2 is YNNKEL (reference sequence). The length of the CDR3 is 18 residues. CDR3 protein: CACSQPGLAGGPRNEQFF. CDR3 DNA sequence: TGTGCCTGCAGCCAACCCGGACTAGCGGGGGGGCCTAGGAATGAGCAGTTCTTC.

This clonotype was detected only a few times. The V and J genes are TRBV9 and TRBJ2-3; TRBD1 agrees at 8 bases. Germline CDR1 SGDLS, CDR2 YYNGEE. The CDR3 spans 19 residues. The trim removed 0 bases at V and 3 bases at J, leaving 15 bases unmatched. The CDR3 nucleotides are TGTGCCAGCAGCGTAGCTGTGGCAGGGGGCGCGGAGAGAACAGATACGCAGTATTTT. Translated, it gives CASSVAVAGGAERTDTQYF. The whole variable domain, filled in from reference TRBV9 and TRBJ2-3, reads DSGVTQTPKHLITATGQRVTLRCSPRSGDLSVYWYQQSLDQGLQFLIQYYNGEERAKGNILERFSAQQFPDLHSELNLSSLELGDSALYFCASSVAVAGGAERTDTQYFGPGTRLTVL.

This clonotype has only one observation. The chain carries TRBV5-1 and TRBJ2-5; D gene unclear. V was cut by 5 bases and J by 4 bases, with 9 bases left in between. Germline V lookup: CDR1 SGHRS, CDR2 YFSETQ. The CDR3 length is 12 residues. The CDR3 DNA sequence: TGCGCCAGCAGATTGAAGGGAGAGACCCAGTACTTC. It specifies CASRLKGETQYF. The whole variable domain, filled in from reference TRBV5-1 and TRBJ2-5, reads KAGVTQTPRYLIKTRGQQVTLSCSPISGHRSVSWYQQTPGQGLQFLFEYFSETQRNKGNFPGRFSGRQFSNSRSEMNVSTLELGDSALYLCASRLKGETQYFGPGTRLLVL.

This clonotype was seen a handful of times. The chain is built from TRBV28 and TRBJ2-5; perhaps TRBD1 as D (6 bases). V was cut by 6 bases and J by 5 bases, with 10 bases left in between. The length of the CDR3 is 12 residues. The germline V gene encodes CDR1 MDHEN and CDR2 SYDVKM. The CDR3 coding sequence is TGTGCCAGCAGGTCAGGGGAGGAGACCCAGTACTTC. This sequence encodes CASRSGEETQYF.

CDR3 DNA: TGTGCCAGCAGCTTATCGGGGGCCAAGAGCTACGAGCAGTACTTC. Amino acid sequence: CASSLSGAKSYEQYF. The chain couples TRBV7-2 to TRBJ2-7; D is perhaps TRBD1 or TRBD2 (6 bases each). The CDR3 has 15 residues. CDR1 SGHTA and CDR2 FQGNSA come from the germline V gene. Trimming pared 2 bases from V and 3 bases from J, leaving 14 bases between.

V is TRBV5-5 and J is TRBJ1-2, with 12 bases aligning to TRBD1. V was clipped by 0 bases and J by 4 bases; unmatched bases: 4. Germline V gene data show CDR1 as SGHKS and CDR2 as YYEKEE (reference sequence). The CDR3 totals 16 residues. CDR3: CASSLVGTGGVYGYTF. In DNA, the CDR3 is TGTGCCAGCAGCTTGGTTGGGACAGGGGGCGTCTATGGCTACACCTTC.